This TCR beta chain was identified in a study of T cell changes during pregnancy in multiple sclerosis. This CDR3 region has 14 residues. Germline CDR1 and CDR2: SGHVS and FNYEAQ. J was trimmed by 6 bases and V by 3 bases; bases with no gene match: 6. Clones were read by immunoSEQ multiplex PCR, and TCRdb kept only the in-frame ones, dropping some. The table lists more than 20,000 clones, about 82% of them singletons. This clonotype was obtained from a female donor in good health, enrolled as a control in a pregnancy study. The sample was CD8+ T cells from peripheral blood mononuclear cells, taken in the first trimester of pregnancy. The rearrangement uses TRBV7-6 and TRBJ1-1; 8 nucleotides match TRBD1. The DNA of the CDR3 is TGTGCCAGCAGCTTTGGACAGGGTGCGGCTGAAGCTTTCTTT. Residues: CASSFGQGAAEAFF. Filled out from reference TRBV7-6 and TRBJ1-1, the complete variable domain reads GAGVSQSPRYKVTKRGQDVALRCDPISGHVSLYWYRQALGQGPEFLTYFNYEAQQDKSGLPNDRFSAERPEGSISTLTIQRTEQRDSAMYRCASSFGQGAAEAFFGQGTRLTVV.